The 9 T cell receptor beta chains reported below all come from one sample, sequenced in a study of blood T cells in healthy people across ages (dated by TCRdb to the mid-2010s). To prepare the library, 5' RACE was applied. The second PCR ran for roughly 7 to 11 cycles and used a J-beta primer mix along with a sample-barcoded 5' primer. TCRdb's own reprocessing of the public reads used fastp at Q25 and MiXCR and kept productive beta chains. Each record represents a unique CDR3 protein, reported with the most common genes and DNA among its rows. This sample comprises some 1.8 million distinct CDR3 sequences, roughly two fifths of them detected only once. The ten largest clonotypes hold about 23% of the sample. The sequencing input was blood. These receptors all come from a human donor in good health.

In its sample, this clonotype was seen a few times. The chain couples TRBV5-1 to TRBJ1-2; D possibly corresponds to TRBD1 (5 bases). Trimming took 7 bases from V and 8 from J, leaving 18 bases between them. This CDR3 contains 13 residues. Per the germline V gene, CDR1 is SGHRS and CDR2 is YFSETQ. CDR3 residues: CASETSGSGGYTF. Here the CDR3 DNA reads TGCGCCAGCGAGACCTCAGGGTCTGGGGGCTACACCTTC.

The V and J genes are TRBV9 and TRBJ2-1; maybe TRBD1 (5 bases). Per the germline V gene, CDR1 is SGDLS and CDR2 is YYNGEE. CDR3 length equals 15 residues. V was pared by 0 bases and J by 3 bases, with 10 bases between. The CDR3 region has the DNA TGTGCCAGCAGCGTAGGTCGACAGCACTACAATGAGCAGTTCTTC. Protein sequence: CASSVGRQHYNEQFF.

Concerning this clonotype itself: One end of the junction fails to match germline, which may point to a read error. CDR3 sequence: CANSFGTIADQPQHF. The CDR3 nucleotides are TGTGCCAACAGTTTCGGTACGATAGCAGATCAGCCCCAGCATTTT. This chain joins TRBV12-3 or TRBV12-4 and TRBJ1-5; D gene ambiguous. The CDR3 extends over 15 amino acids.

The rearrangement links TRBV20-1 to TRBJ2-1, with D perhaps matching TRBD1 (5 bases). V lost 3 bases to trimming and J lost 10 bases, with 22 bases between them. There are 15 residues in the CDR3. CDR1 and CDR2 (germline): DFQATT, SNEGSKA (reference sequence). The CDR3 DNA follows: TGCAGTGCTAGTACCGATAGGGGCAGCAGCTACGAGCAGTTCTTC. Translating gives CSASTDRGSSYEQFF.

The chain links TRBV9 to TRBJ2-5; D unclear. Deletions cut 3 bases from V and 5 bases from J, with 11 bases between. This CDR3 is 13 amino acids long. Germline assignment: CDR1 SGDLS and CDR2 YYNGEE. The CDR3 nucleotides read TGTGCCAGCAGCGAAGGCGTGGTGGAGACCCAGTACTTC. Amino acids: CASSEGVVETQYF.

The chain uses TRBV20-1 and TRBJ1-2, with unresolved D. The CDR3 is 12 amino acids. Germline V CDR1 and CDR2: DFQATT, SNEGSKA (reference sequence). The V gene lost 2 bases and the J gene lost 4 bases, with 8 bases spanning the gap. The CDR3 DNA is TGCAGTGCTAGAAACAGCCCCTATGGCTACACCTTC. Its translation: CSARNSPYGYTF.

The V gene is TRBV7-2, the J gene TRBJ2-2, with 11 bases that match TRBD2. This CDR3 is 16 amino acids long. The ends lost 7 bases at V and 2 bases at J; junction bases unmatched: 6. The V gene's germline CDR1 is SGHTA and CDR2 FQGNSA. CDR3 nucleotides: TGTGCCAGCAAAAATCTAGCGGGGGGAAACACCGGGGAGCTGTTTTTT. Its translation: CASKNLAGGNTGELFF.

There are a few counts of this clonotype. The chain has TRBV6-2 or TRBV6-3 and TRBJ2-1, with D perhaps being TRBD1 or TRBD2 (6 bases each). This CDR3 contains 20 residues. Trimming took off 5 bases at V and 4 bases at J, with 30 bases between the two ends. Germline assignment: CDR1 MNHEY and CDR2 SVGEGT. The CDR3 here is CASSLSLVGGYILVYNEQFF. DNA for the CDR3: TGTGCCAGCAGTCTCAGCTTGGTAGGGGGGTACATACTTGTTTACAATGAGCAGTTCTTC.

The chain combines TRBV9 with TRBJ2-1, with 10 bases lining up with TRBD2. The CDR3 contains 18 residues. V shed 0 bases, J shed 0 bases, and the junction held 6 bases outside the gene matches. Looked up from germline, CDR1 is SGDLS and CDR2 is YYNGEE. CDR3 region: CASSVVLSGGNSYNEQFF. The DNA for the CDR3 is TGTGCCAGCAGCGTAGTACTTAGCGGGGGGAACTCCTACAATGAGCAGTTCTTC.